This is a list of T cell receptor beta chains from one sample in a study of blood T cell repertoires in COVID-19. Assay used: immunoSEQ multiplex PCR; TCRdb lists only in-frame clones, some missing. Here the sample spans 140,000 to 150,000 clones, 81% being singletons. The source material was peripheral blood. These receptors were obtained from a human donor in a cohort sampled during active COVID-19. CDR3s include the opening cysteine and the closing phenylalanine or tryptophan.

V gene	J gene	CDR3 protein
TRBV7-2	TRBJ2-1	CASSFGSPAYNEQFF
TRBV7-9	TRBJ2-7	CASSYPGQAYEQYF
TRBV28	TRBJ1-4	CASSWTNGKLFF
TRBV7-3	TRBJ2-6	CASSLLPQGVGANVLTF
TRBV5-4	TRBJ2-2	CASSPRGGTGELFF
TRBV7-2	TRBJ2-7	CASSSTGSGQYF
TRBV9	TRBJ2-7	CASSPGDRVGRERSYEQYF
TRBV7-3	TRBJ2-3	CASSPTVTDTQYF
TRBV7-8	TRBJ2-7	CASSPRQGAKQYF
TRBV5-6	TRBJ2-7	CASRTGYGEQYF
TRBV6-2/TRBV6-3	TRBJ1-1	CASNPHAFLNTEAFF
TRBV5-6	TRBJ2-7	CASSLEGHGSYEQYF
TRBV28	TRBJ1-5	CAAVGAELSNQPQHF
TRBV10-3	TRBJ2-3	CAISEKSGGSTDTQYF
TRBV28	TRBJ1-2	CASSNWGGGNLYGYTF
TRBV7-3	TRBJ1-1	CASSSEQGRYTEAFF
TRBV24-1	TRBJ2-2	CATRQGDYTGELFF
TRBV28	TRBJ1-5	CASSLYRGLFDHF
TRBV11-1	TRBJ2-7	CASSFRGGRIYEQYF
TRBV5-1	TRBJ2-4	CASSLDTGGSGKNIQYF
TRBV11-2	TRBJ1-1	CASSLALQGMELNTEAFF
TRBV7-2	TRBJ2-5	CASSLSPGQGKTQYF
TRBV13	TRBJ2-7	CASGPRQSYEQYF
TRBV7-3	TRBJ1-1	CASSLDHGAEAFF
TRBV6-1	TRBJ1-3	CASSEGSSGNTIYF
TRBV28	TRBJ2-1	CASSLTGSGWKNNEQFF
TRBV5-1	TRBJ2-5	CASSSTIPSGRAGETQYF
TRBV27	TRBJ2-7	CASSFLAGQGAYEQYF
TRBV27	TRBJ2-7	CASSLVADYYEQYF
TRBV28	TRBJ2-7	CASRDNTGVLNEQYF
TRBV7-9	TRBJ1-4	CASSLRTGPEKLFF
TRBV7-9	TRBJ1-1	CASSLDQGGVSTEAFF
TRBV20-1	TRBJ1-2	CSASQDRGLSYTF
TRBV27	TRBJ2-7	CASSSGGGGSYEQYF
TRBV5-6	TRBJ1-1	CASSFGRGFTEAFF
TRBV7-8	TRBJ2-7	CASSYRGTAQYPYEQYF
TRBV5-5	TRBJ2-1	CASRTGGDVGEQFF
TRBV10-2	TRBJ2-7	CASSPTGTNYEQYF
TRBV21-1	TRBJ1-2	CATSYGYTF
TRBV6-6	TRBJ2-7	CASKEGPISSYEQYF
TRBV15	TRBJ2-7	CATSSSTGVDEQYF
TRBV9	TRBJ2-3	CASSVKAGGGDTQYF
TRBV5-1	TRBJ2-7	CASSGTSGSRQYF
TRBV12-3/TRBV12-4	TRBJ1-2	CASSSPGPYGYTF
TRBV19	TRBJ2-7	CASSIPGKIYEQYF
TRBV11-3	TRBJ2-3	CASSLGASGSSDTQYF
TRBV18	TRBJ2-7	CASSPLGTSGTYEQYF
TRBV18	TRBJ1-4	CASSPNRQPESEKLFF
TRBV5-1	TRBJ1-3	CASSFDRHTIYF
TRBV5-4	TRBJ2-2	CASSNPGVNTGELFF
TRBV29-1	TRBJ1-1	CSVEGQTNTEAFF
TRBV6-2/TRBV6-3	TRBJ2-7	CASSLPLAGHQYF
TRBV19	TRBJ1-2	CASRRARVDYGYTF